The 13 T cell receptor beta chains reported below all come from one sample, sequenced in a study of PD-1 blockade in classical Hodgkin lymphoma. Data came from immunoSEQ multiplex PCR; TCRdb stores just in-frame clones and leaves some out. The sample lists about 59,000 clones, about 92% occurring once. In every patient, relapse followed autologous stem cell transplantation, while exposure to brentuximab vedotin differed. This specimen was peripheral blood mononuclear cells (PBMCs), taken at baseline. The receptor set was obtained from a human donor with classical Hodgkin lymphoma.

The chain links TRBV13 to TRBJ2-3; 8 bases map to TRBD1. The CDR3 spans 14 residues. Per the germline V gene, CDR1 is PRHDT and CDR2 is FYEKMQ (reference sequence). J was trimmed by 1 base and V by 4 bases; bases with no gene match: 1. In DNA form, the CDR3 reads TGTGCCAGCAGCTCGGACAGGGGCACAGATACGCAGTATTTT. Translating gives CASSSDRGTDTQYF.

The chain is built from TRBV27 and TRBJ2-5, with D uncertain. This CDR3 region has 13 residues. Germline-derived CDR1 and CDR2 are MNHEY and SMNVEV (reference sequence). V was clipped by 5 bases and J by 0 bases, with 7 bases between them. The CDR3 bases are TGTGCCAGCAGTCCAACCGACCAAGAGACCCAGTACTTC. Translated: CASSPTDQETQYF.

This sequence joins TRBV7-8 and TRBJ1-5, with TRBD1 identical over 12 bases. This CDR3 contains 17 residues. With 5 bases clipped from V and 1 base from J, the junction kept 6 bases outside the gene matches. Germline assignment: CDR1 SGHVS and CDR2 FQNEAQ. CDR3 sequence: CASSPGDRGRSNQPQHF. The CDR3 DNA reads TGTGCCAGCAGCCCAGGGGACAGGGGGCGCAGCAATCAGCCCCAGCATTTT.

The gene calls are TRBV11-1 and TRBJ2-7, with D uncertain. CDR3 length: 11 amino acids. V was clipped by 1 base and J by 6 bases, with 4 bases between them. Germline CDR1 reads SGHAT; CDR2 reads FQDESV (reference sequence). CDR3: CASSLGVEQYF. The DNA for the CDR3 is TGTGCCAGCAGCTTAGGTGTCGAGCAGTACTTC.

CDR3 bases: TGCGCCAGCAGCTTCGGGACAGGGACCTACGAGCAGTACTTC. As protein: CASSFGTGTYEQYF. The chain combines TRBV5-1 with TRBJ2-7; 9 nucleotides match TRBD1. The junction had 2 bases not matched to a gene; V was cut back by 2 bases and J by 2 bases. Germline CDR1 is SGHRS and CDR2 is YFSETQ. The CDR3 loop spans 14 amino acids.

CDR3 sequence: CASSIDSGLAGRNEQYF. CDR3 DNA sequence: TGTGCCAGTAGTATAGACTCGGGACTAGCGGGAAGGAACGAGCAGTACTTC. The rearrangement joins TRBV19 to TRBJ2-7; 13 positions match TRBD2. V lost 0 bases, J lost 5 bases, and 7 bases stayed unmatched. This CDR3 contains 17 residues. Germline loops: CDR1 LNHDA, CDR2 SQIVND (reference sequence). Using reference TRBV19 and TRBJ2-7 for the parts outside the CDR3, the full variable domain is DGGITQSPKYLFRKEGQNVTLSCEQNLNHDAMYWYRQDPGQGLRLIYYSQIVNDFQKGDIAEGYSVSREKKESFPLTVTSAQKNPTAFYLCASSIDSGLAGRNEQYFGPGTRLTVT.

Notes on this clone: Other DNA sequences from this sample encode an identical CDR3 as well. The chain carries TRBV6-1 and TRBJ2-7; the D gene is possibly TRBD2 (6 bases). The germline V gene encodes CDR1 MNHNS and CDR2 SASEGT. Trimming left V 4 bases short and J 0 bases short, with 10 bases between. The CDR3 loop spans 14 amino acids. The DNA for the CDR3 is TGTGCCAGCAGTGGACTAGGGAGCTCCTACGAGCAGTACTTC. Translated, it gives CASSGLGSSYEQYF.

This chain connects TRBV18 to TRBJ1-2; D ambiguous. The CDR3 has 12 amino acids. V was cut by 5 bases and J by 3 bases, with 7 bases left in between. Germline V gives CDR1 KGHSH, CDR2 LQKENI. CDR3 nucleotides: TGTGCCAGCTCAGCGACCCACTATGGCTACACCTTC. Encoded protein: CASSATHYGYTF.

The genes are TRBV29-1 and TRBJ2-5, with D hard to call. Germline assignment: CDR1 SQVTM and CDR2 ANQGSEA. The CDR3 is made up of 13 amino acids. The V and J ends lost 5 bases and 4 bases respectively, with 14 bases between them. CDR3 sequence reads: CSVTGPKGETQYF. The CDR3 DNA is TGCAGCGTTACCGGGCCCAAGGGAGAGACCCAGTACTTC.

The V and J genes are TRBV10-1 and TRBJ1-6; 9 nucleotides agree with TRBD1. The V and J ends lost 2 bases and 7 bases, in that order; junction bases with no gene match: 3. Germline V gene lookup returns CDR1 WNHNN and CDR2 SYGVQD (reference sequence). The CDR3 consists of 15 residues. The CDR3 region has the DNA TGCGCCAGCAGTGAGAGGACAGGGGAAAATTCACCCCTCCACTTT. Amino acids: CASSERTGENSPLHF.

The V gene is TRBV2, the J gene TRBJ2-5, with D unclear. The germline V and J ends were trimmed by 1 base and 7 bases, with 7 bases remaining between them. The germline V gene has CDR1 SNHLY and CDR2 FYNNEI. The CDR3 runs 12 residues. CDR3 sequence: CASSEEMGTQYF. CDR3 DNA: TGTGCCAGCAGTGAAGAGATGGGGACCCAGTACTTC.

The CDR3 region has the DNA TGTGCCAGCACCCCAGGGGGGGGATCTGGAAACACCATATATTTT. It is translated as CASTPGGGSGNTIYF. This rearrangement joins TRBV6-1 to TRBJ1-3; 7 bases align to TRBD1. This CDR3 contains 15 residues. J gave up 1 base and V 7 bases, and 7 bases lay outside the gene matches. Per the germline V gene, CDR1 is MNHNS and CDR2 is SASEGT.

This clone has just one count. The chain links TRBV5-4 to TRBJ2-7; the match to TRBD2 covers 8 bases. J lost 3 bases, V lost 4 bases, and 9 bases had no gene match. The CDR3 has 15 residues. Germline CDR1 reads SGHNT; CDR2 reads YYREEE (reference sequence). The CDR3 sequence is CASSVGLADSYEQYF. CDR3 bases: TGTGCCAGCAGCGTAGGACTAGCTGACAGCTACGAGCAGTACTTC.